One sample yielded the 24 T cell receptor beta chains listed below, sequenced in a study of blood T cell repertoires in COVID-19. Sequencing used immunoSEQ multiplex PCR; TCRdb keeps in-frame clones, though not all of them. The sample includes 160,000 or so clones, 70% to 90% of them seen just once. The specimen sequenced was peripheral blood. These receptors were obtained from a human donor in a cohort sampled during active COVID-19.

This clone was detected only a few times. The CDR3 coding sequence is TGTGCCTGGGGAGCCTCCTCCTACGAGCAGTACTTC. Its translation: CAWGASSYEQYF. The chain employs TRBV30 and TRBJ2-7; D unclear. Trimming removed 5 bases from V and 0 bases from J, with 8 bases in between. From germline, CDR1 is GTSNPN and CDR2 SVGIG (reference sequence). The CDR3 spans 12 residues. The full variable domain, in which reference TRBV30 and TRBJ2-7 provide the parts outside the CDR3, is SQTIHQWPATLVQPVGSPLSLECTVEGTSNPNLYWYRQAAGRGLQLLFYSVGIGQISSEVPQNLSASRPQDRQFILSSKKLLLSDSGFYLCAWGASSYEQYFGPGTRLTVT.

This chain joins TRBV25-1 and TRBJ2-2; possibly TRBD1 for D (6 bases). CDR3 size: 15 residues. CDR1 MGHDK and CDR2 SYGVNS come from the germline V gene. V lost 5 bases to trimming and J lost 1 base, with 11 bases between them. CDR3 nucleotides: TGTGCCAGCAGTACGAGGGGACAGAACACCGGGGAGCTGTTTTTT. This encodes CASSTRGQNTGELFF.

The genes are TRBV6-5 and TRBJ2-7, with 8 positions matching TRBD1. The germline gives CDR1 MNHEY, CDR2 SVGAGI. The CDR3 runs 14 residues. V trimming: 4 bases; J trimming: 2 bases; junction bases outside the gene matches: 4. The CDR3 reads CASSLETGAYEQYF. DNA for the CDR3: TGTGCCAGCAGTTTAGAGACAGGGGCCTACGAGCAGTACTTC.

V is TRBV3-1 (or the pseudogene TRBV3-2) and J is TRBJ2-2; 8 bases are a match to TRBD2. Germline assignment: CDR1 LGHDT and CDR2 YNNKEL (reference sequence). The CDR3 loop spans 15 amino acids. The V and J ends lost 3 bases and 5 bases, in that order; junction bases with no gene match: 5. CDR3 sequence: CASSQGTRSTGELFF. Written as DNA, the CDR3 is TGTGCCAGCAGCCAGGGGACTAGAAGTACCGGGGAGCTGTTTTTT.

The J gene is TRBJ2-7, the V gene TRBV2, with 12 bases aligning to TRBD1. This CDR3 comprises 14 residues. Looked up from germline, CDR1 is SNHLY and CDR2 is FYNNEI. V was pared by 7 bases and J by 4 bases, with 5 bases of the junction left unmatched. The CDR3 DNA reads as TGTGCCAGCACCCTGGGACAGGGGGCTTACGAGCAGTACTTC. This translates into CASTLGQGAYEQYF.

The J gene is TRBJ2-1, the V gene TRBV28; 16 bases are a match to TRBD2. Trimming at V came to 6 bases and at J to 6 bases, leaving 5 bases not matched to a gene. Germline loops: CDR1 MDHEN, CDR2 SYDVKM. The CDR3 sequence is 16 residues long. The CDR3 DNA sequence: TGTGCCAGCAGCCCGGGACTAGCGGGGGGGCTCAATGAGCAGTTCTTC. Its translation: CASSPGLAGGLNEQFF.

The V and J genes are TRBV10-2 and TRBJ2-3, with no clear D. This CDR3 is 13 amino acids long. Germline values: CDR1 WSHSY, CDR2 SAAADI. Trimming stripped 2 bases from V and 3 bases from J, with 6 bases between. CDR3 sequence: CASSEAGTDTQYF. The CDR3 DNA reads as TGCGCCAGCAGTGAGGCCGGGACAGATACGCAGTATTTT.

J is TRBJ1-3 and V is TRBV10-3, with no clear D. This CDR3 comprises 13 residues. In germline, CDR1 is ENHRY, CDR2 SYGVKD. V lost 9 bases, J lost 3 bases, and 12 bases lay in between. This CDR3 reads CAMAQAVGNTIYF. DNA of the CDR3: TGTGCCATGGCTCAGGCCGTTGGAAACACCATATATTTT.

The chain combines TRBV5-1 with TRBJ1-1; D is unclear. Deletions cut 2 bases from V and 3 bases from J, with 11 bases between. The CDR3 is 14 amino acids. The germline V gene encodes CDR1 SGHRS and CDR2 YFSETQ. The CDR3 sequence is CASSLGVTDTEAFF. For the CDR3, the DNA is TGCGCCAGCAGCTTAGGAGTTACGGACACTGAAGCTTTCTTT.

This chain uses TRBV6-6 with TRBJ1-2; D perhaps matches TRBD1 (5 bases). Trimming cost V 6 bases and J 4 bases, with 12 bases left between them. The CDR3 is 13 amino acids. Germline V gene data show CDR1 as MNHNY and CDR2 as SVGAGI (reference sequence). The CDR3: CASREGTTYGYTF. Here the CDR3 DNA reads TGTGCCAGCAGGGAGGGGACTACCTATGGCTACACCTTC.

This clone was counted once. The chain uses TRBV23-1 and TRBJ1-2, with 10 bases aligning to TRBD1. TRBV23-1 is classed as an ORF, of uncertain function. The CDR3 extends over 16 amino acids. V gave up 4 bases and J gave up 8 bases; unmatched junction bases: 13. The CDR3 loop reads CASSLSGTGVYNGYTF. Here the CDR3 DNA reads TGCGCCAGCAGTCTTAGCGGGACAGGGGTATATAACGGCTACACCTTC.

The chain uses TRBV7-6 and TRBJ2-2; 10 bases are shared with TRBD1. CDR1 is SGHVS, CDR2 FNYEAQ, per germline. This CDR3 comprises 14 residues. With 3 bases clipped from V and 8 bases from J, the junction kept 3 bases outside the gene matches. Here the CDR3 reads CASSFGQGDGELFF. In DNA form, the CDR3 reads TGTGCCAGCAGCTTCGGACAGGGGGATGGGGAGCTGTTTTTT.

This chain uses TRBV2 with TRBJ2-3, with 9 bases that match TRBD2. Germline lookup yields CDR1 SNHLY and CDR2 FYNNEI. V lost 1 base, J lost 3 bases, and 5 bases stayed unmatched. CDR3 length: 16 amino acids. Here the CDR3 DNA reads TGTGCCAGCAGTGAAGAGGCTAGCGGGATAACAGATACGCAGTATTTT. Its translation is CASSEEASGITDTQYF.

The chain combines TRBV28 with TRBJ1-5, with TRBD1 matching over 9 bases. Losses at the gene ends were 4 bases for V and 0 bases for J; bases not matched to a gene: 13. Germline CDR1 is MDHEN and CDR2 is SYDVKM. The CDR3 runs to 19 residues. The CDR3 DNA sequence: TGTGCCAGCAGTTATGGGTACAGGGGGCCAACAAATAGCAATCAGCCCCAGCATTTT. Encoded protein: CASSYGYRGPTNSNQPQHF. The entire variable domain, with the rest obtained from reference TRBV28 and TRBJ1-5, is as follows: DVKVTQSSRYLVKRTGEKVFLECVQDMDHENMFWYRQDPGLGLRLIYFSYDVKMKEKGDIPEGYSVSREKKERFSLILESASTNQTSMYLCASSYGYRGPTNSNQPQHFGDGTRLSIL.

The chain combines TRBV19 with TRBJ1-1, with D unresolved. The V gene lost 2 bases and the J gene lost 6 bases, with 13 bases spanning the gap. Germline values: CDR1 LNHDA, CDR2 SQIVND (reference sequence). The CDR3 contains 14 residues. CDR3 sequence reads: CASSIPHPTAEAFF. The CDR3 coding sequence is TGTGCCAGTAGTATACCACACCCCACCGCTGAAGCTTTCTTT.

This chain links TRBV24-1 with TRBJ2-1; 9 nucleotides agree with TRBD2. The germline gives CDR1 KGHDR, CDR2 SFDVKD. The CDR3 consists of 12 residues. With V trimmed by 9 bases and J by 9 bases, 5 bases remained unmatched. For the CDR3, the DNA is TGTGCCACCGAGAGCGGGGGGTCTGAGCAGTTCTTC. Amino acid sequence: CATESGGSEQFF.

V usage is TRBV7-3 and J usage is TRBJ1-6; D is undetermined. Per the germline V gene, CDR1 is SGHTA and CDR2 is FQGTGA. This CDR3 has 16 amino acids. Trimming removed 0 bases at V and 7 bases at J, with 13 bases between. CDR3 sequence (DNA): TGTGCCAGCAGCTTAACTGGAGGGTCTCGAAATTCACCCCTCCACTTT. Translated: CASSLTGGSRNSPLHF.

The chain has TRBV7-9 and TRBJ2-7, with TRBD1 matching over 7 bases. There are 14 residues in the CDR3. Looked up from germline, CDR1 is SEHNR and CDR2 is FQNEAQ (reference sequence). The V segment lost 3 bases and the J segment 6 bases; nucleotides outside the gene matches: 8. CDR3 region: CASSFADREGEQYF. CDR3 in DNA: TGTGCCAGCAGCTTTGCCGACAGGGAAGGCGAGCAGTACTTC.

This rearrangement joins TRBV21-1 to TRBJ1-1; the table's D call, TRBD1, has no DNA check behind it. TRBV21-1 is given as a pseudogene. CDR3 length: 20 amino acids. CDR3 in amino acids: CASNIPTATPQGEMNTEAFF. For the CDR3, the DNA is TGTGCCAGCAACATCCCGACAGCTACACCCCAGGGGGAGATGAACACTGAAGCTTTCTTT.

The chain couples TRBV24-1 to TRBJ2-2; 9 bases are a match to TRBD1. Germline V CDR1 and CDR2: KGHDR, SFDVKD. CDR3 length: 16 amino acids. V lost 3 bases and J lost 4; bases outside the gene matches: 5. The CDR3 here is CATSDLTGGSTGELFF. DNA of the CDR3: TGTGCCACCAGTGATCTGACAGGGGGGAGCACCGGGGAGCTGTTTTTT.

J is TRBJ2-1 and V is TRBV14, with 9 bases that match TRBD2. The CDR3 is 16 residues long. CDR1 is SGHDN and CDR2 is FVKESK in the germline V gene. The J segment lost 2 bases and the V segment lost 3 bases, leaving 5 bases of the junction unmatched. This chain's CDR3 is CASSQLAGATYNEQFF. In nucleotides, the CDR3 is TGTGCCAGCAGCCAGTTAGCGGGGGCAACCTACAATGAGCAGTTCTTC. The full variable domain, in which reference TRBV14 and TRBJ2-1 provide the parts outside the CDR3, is EAGVTQFPSHSVIEKGQTVTLRCDPISGHDNLYWYRRVMGKEIKFLLHFVKESKQDESGMPNNRFLAERTGGTYSTLKVQPAELEDSGVYFCASSQLAGATYNEQFFGPGTRLTVL.

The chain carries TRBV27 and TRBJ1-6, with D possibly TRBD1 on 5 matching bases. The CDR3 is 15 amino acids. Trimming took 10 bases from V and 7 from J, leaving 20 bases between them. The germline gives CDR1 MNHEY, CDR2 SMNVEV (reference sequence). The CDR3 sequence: CATKVGLTQNSPLHF. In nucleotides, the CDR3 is TGTGCCACCAAAGTGGGACTGACTCAAAATTCACCCCTCCACTTT.

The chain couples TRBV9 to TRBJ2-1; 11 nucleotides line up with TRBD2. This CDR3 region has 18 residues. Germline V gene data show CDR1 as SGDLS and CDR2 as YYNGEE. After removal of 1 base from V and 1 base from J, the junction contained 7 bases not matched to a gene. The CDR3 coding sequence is TGTGCCAGCAGCGTAACCCTAGCGGGGGGCTCTTCCTACAATGAGCAGTTCTTC. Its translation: CASSVTLAGGSSYNEQFF. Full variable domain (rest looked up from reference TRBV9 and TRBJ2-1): DSGVTQTPKHLITATGQRVTLRCSPRSGDLSVYWYQQSLDQGLQFLIQYYNGEERAKGNILERFSAQQFPDLHSELNLSSLELGDSALYFCASSVTLAGGSSYNEQFFGPGTRLTVL.

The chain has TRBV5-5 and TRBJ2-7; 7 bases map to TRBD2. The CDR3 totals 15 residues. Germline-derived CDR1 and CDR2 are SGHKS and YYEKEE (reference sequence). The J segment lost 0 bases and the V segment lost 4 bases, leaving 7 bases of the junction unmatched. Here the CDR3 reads CASSPSGRSSYEQYF. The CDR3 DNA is TGTGCCAGCAGCCCTAGCGGCAGAAGCTCCTACGAGCAGTACTTC.